This paragraph reports one TCR beta chain. Its specificity is unknown. The junction shows a germline mismatch at one end, possibly a read error. The data originate from a study of graft-versus-host responses after intestinal transplantation. Study-level information: Recipients received multivisceral, liver-intestinal, or isolated intestinal transplants. The whole recipient group had anti-thymocyte globulin induction followed by tacrolimus and steroids for approximately three years. Points from the study as a whole: Recipient-marrow GvH clones were detected, some having first appeared in ileum or blood.

The CDR3 runs 13 residues. Germline loops: CDR1 MNHEY, CDR2 SVGAGI. Repertoires were generated with immunoSEQ multiplex PCR, while TCRdb's copy carries only in-frame clones and drops some. The data show over 35,000 clones, with 75% to 95% seen just once and roughly 2.5% held by the top ten. Material: PBMCs, obtained about 310 days after intestinal transplant. V is TRBV6-5 and J is TRBJ2-7, with D tentatively TRBD1 or TRBD2 (5 bases each). The source of this sequence is a human patient who received an intestinal transplant, so some T cells may come from the graft donor. The CDR3: CASSHSGWGEQYF. The CDR3 coding sequence is TGTGCCAGCAGTCACTCGGGATGGGGGGAGCAGTACTTC.